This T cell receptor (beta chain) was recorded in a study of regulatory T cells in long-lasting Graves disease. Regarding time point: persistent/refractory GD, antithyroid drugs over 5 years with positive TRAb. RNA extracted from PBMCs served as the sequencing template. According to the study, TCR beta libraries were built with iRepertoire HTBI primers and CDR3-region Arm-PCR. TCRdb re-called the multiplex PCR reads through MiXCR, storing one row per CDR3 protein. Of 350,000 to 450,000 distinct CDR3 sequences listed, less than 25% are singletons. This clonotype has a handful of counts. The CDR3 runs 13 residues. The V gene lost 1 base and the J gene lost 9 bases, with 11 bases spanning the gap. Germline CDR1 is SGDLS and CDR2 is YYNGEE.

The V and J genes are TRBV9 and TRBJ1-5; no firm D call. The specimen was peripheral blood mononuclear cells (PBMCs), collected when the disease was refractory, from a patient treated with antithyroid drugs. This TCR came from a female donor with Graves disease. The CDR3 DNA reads TGTGCCAGCAGCGTATTCCCCGAATCGCCCCAGCATTTT. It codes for CASSVFPESPQHF.